What follows are 24 T cell receptor beta chains derived from one specimen sequenced in a study of OX40 agonist ivuxolimab in advanced cancers. Repertoires were generated with immunoSEQ multiplex PCR, while TCRdb's copy carries only in-frame clones and drops some. In the table there are tens of thousands of clones, about 74% of which are singletons. Sequencing used CD4+ or CD8+ T cells sorted from blood, obtained in a trial of the OX40 agonist ivuxolimab. These receptors were obtained from an adult with an advanced solid tumor such as melanoma, head and neck, liver or kidney cancer.

The J gene is TRBJ2-7, the V gene TRBV6-1; D possibly matches TRBD1 or TRBD2 (6 bases each). CDR3 size: 15 residues. Germline values: CDR1 MNHNS, CDR2 SASEGT. Trimming stripped 5 bases from V and 7 bases from J, with 21 bases between. For the CDR3, the DNA is TGTGCCAGCAGTAGTCTCAGCTGGGGGCGGGGTGAGCAGTACTTC. Residues: CASSSLSWGRGEQYF.

The chain uses TRBV28 and TRBJ2-7, with 7 positions matching TRBD1. Germline V CDR1 and CDR2: MDHEN, SYDVKM. The CDR3 covers 12 residues. With 5 bases clipped from V and 5 bases from J, the junction kept 3 bases outside the gene matches. The CDR3 protein is CASSTGVHEQYF. In nucleotides, the CDR3 is TGTGCCAGCAGTACAGGGGTTCACGAGCAGTACTTC.

This clone was detected only once. The chain employs TRBV28 and TRBJ1-2; a possible D gene is TRBD1 (5 bases). Trimming took 5 bases from V and 0 from J, leaving 13 bases between them. Germline V lookup: CDR1 MDHEN, CDR2 SYDVKM. The CDR3 runs 15 residues. This chain's CDR3 is CASSRAGLANYGYTF. Written as DNA, the CDR3 is TGTGCCAGCAGTAGAGCGGGGCTCGCTAACTATGGCTACACCTTC.

The CDR3 loop reads CASSLLQGYYGYTF. The CDR3 DNA reads as TGTGCCAGCAGCTTATTACAGGGCTACTATGGCTACACCTTC. This chain uses TRBV5-8 with TRBJ1-2, with D perhaps TRBD1 (6 bases). The CDR3 covers 14 residues. Germline CDR1 is SGHTS and CDR2 is YDEGEE. Trimming took 2 bases from V and 3 from J, leaving 11 bases between them. Drawing the rest from reference TRBV5-8 and TRBJ1-2, the complete variable domain is EAGVTQSPTHLIKTRGQQATLRCSPISGHTSVYWYQQALGLGLQFLLWYDEGEERNRGNFPPRFSGRQFPNYSSELNVNALELEDSALYLCASSLLQGYYGYTFGSGTRLTVV.

This clone was detected once. V is TRBV29-1 and J is TRBJ1-2, with D unresolved. The V gene lost 7 bases and the J gene lost 7 bases, with 25 bases spanning the gap. The CDR3 contains 15 residues. CDR1 is SQVTM and CDR2 is ANQGSEA in the germline V gene. CDR3 region: CSATTTWGAFSGYTF. CDR3 DNA sequence: TGCAGCGCCACTACGACGTGGGGAGCCTTTTCTGGCTACACCTTC.

The V and J genes are TRBV19 and TRBJ1-5; TRBD1 aligns across 8 bases. The CDR3 is made up of 14 amino acids. Looked up from germline, CDR1 is LNHDA and CDR2 is SQIVND (reference sequence). The V and J ends lost 6 bases and 7 bases, in that order; junction bases with no gene match: 8. The CDR3 region has the DNA TGTGCCAGTAGGCGGACAGGGTGGGAGCAGCCCCAGCATTTT. It yields the protein CASRRTGWEQPQHF.

This clone appeared once. The chain recombines TRBV6-4 with TRBJ2-1; TRBD2 is a possible D gene (5 bases). Germline V CDR1 and CDR2: MRHNA, SNTAGT. V was trimmed by 8 bases and J by 5 bases, leaving 13 bases between them. This CDR3 comprises 13 residues. The CDR3 DNA follows: TGTGCCAGCGCCCGTGGACTGAACAATGAGCAGTTCTTC. Encoded protein: CASARGLNNEQFF.

V usage is TRBV9 and J usage is TRBJ2-1; D is perhaps TRBD1 or TRBD2 (5 bases each). Deletions cut 3 bases from V and 2 bases from J, with 24 bases between. The germline V gene has CDR1 SGDLS and CDR2 YYNGEE. The CDR3 consists of 19 residues. DNA of the CDR3: TGTGCCAGCAGCGCGAAGCCCGGGGCTTTAGAACGGGCCTACAATGAGCAGTTCTTC. Translated: CASSAKPGALERAYNEQFF.

The chain employs TRBV6-1 and TRBJ2-7; D is unclear. Germline V lookup: CDR1 MNHNS, CDR2 SASEGT. Trimming took off 5 bases at V and 4 bases at J, with 12 bases between the two ends. This CDR3 has 13 residues. CDR3: CASSYVSGYEQYF. The CDR3 DNA reads as TGTGCCAGCAGTTATGTGAGTGGGTACGAGCAGTACTTC.

A few counts support this clone. V gene TRBV7-3 combines with J gene TRBJ2-7; TRBD1 agrees at 8 bases. In germline, CDR1 is SGHTA, CDR2 FQGTGA. After removal of 4 bases from V and 0 bases from J, the junction contained 5 bases not matched to a gene. The length of the CDR3 is 15 residues. The CDR3 here is CASSYTGTGSYEQYF. DNA of the CDR3: TGTGCCAGCAGCTATACCGGGACAGGCTCCTACGAGCAGTACTTC.

V usage is TRBV28 and J usage is TRBJ2-7; possibly TRBD1 for D (6 bases). CDR3 length: 14 residues. Germline values: CDR1 MDHEN, CDR2 SYDVKM. With 5 bases removed from V and 3 bases from J, the gap between germline ends came to 14 bases. The CDR3 DNA is TGTGCCAGCAGTCCCCCGGGACAACTCTACGAGCAGTACTTC. Translation: CASSPPGQLYEQYF.

Only one count was recorded for this clone. This chain connects TRBV28 to TRBJ1-6, with a weak D call TRBD1 (5 bases). Looked up from germline, CDR1 is MDHEN and CDR2 is SYDVKM. V dropped 3 bases and J dropped 0 bases, with 9 bases sitting between them. This CDR3 contains 16 residues. CDR3 amino acids: CASSFRQNSYNSPLHF. The DNA of the CDR3 is TGTGCCAGCAGTTTCCGACAGAACTCCTATAATTCACCCCTCCACTTT.

This clone is labeled medium-sized. The V and J genes are TRBV6-5 and TRBJ1-1; D remains unclear. Looked up from germline, CDR1 is MNHEY and CDR2 is SVGAGI. The CDR3 is made up of 14 amino acids. Trimming pared 2 bases from V and 7 bases from J, leaving 14 bases between. DNA for the CDR3: TGTGCCAGCAGTTACACACAACAGCGGAATGAAGCTTTCTTT. Translating gives CASSYTQQRNEAFF.

This chain links TRBV6-6 with TRBJ2-7; no reliable D call. The germline V and J ends were trimmed by 0 bases and 4 bases, with 4 bases remaining between them. The CDR3 sequence is 12 residues long. The germline gives CDR1 MNHNY, CDR2 SVGAGI (reference sequence). CDR3 in amino acids: CASSYSTYEQYF. Written as DNA, the CDR3 is TGTGCCAGCAGTTACTCGACGTACGAGCAGTACTTC.

This chain connects TRBV7-9 to TRBJ2-7; TRBD2 aligns across 9 bases. The CDR3 runs 13 residues. Germline lookup yields CDR1 SEHNR and CDR2 FQNEAQ (reference sequence). J gave up 3 bases and V 4 bases, and 1 base lay outside the gene matches. The CDR3, as DNA: TGTGCCAGCAGCTCTAGCGGGAACTACGAGCAGTACTTC. Translated, it gives CASSSSGNYEQYF.

The V call is TRBV7-8, the J call TRBJ2-1; the D gene is possibly TRBD2 (6 bases). This CDR3 region has 14 residues. Germline V CDR1 and CDR2: SGHVS, FQNEAQ. V was clipped by 5 bases and J by 3 bases, with 11 bases between them. The CDR3 reads CASSGLALYNEQFF. The CDR3 DNA reads TGTGCCAGCAGCGGGCTAGCGCTCTACAATGAGCAGTTCTTC.

The genes are TRBV5-1 and TRBJ1-3; D remains unclear. Germline loops: CDR1 SGHRS, CDR2 YFSETQ. CDR3 length equals 15 residues. The ends were cut back, 4 bases at V and 0 bases at J, with 11 bases in the middle. CDR3 region: CASSLGEYSGNTIYF. CDR3 DNA sequence: TGCGCCAGCAGCCTGGGAGAATACTCTGGAAACACCATATATTTT.

This clone was observed a handful of times. The J gene is TRBJ2-1, the V gene TRBV27; D is perhaps TRBD2 (5 bases). The CDR3 loop spans 13 amino acids. Trimming took off 2 bases at V and 6 bases at J, with 8 bases between the two ends. Looked up from germline, CDR1 is MNHEY and CDR2 is SMNVEV (reference sequence). The CDR3 region is CASSLTRVNEQFF. CDR3 nucleotides: TGTGCCAGCAGTTTAACTAGGGTCAATGAGCAGTTCTTC.

By proportion, this clone is medium-sized (0.01 to 0.1%). This rearrangement joins TRBV11-3 to TRBJ1-1; the D is unclear. Trimming stripped 0 bases from V and 2 bases from J, with 4 bases between. The length of the CDR3 is 13 residues. CDR1 SGHNT and CDR2 YENEEA come from the germline V gene. The CDR3 sequence: CASSLEPNTEAFF. The CDR3, as DNA: TGTGCCAGCAGCTTAGAACCAAACACTGAAGCTTTCTTT.

V gene TRBV5-4 combines with J gene TRBJ2-5, with D perhaps TRBD1 or TRBD2 (5 bases each). Germline lookup yields CDR1 SGHNT and CDR2 YYREEE (reference sequence). The V end was cut by 2 bases, the J end by 8 bases, with 10 bases between. CDR3 length: 12 amino acids. This CDR3 reads CASSLGTHTQYF. The DNA for the CDR3 is TGTGCCAGCAGCTTAGGGACGCACACCCAGTACTTC.

The chain couples TRBV9 to TRBJ2-4, with D perhaps TRBD2 (7 bases). V was cut by 4 bases and J by 0 bases, with 14 bases left in between. From germline, CDR1 is SGDLS and CDR2 YYNGEE. This CDR3 has 16 residues. CDR3 bases: TGTGCCAGCAGCCAAGGGGGGGCCATAGCCAAAAACATTCAGTACTTC. Protein sequence: CASSQGGAIAKNIQYF.

V and J are TRBV11-2 and TRBJ2-1, with D unclear. V shed 5 bases and J shed 6 bases, with 17 bases lying between them. The CDR3 is 15 amino acids. Germline lookup yields CDR1 SGHAT and CDR2 FQNNGV. CDR3 region: CASSPTITRVNEQFF. For the CDR3, the DNA is TGTGCCAGCAGCCCCACTATCACGCGAGTCAATGAGCAGTTCTTC.

The rearrangement uses TRBV2 and TRBJ1-4; unclear D gene. CDR1 and CDR2 (germline): SNHLY, FYNNEI. This CDR3 has 13 residues. Trimming stripped 5 bases from V and 5 bases from J, with 9 bases between. The CDR3 bases are TGTGCCAGCAGTACCCGGACGAATGAAAAACTGTTTTTT. This gives the protein CASSTRTNEKLFF.

The rearrangement uses TRBV11-3 and TRBJ2-7, with a possible D match to TRBD2 (5 bases). Trimming removed 4 bases at V and 7 bases at J, with 14 bases between. Germline V gives CDR1 SGHNT, CDR2 YENEEA. The CDR3 runs 13 residues. This chain's CDR3 is CASSSISGLEQYF. The DNA for the CDR3 is TGTGCCAGCAGCTCTATCAGCGGCTTAGAGCAGTACTTC.